What follows are 30 T cell receptor beta chains derived from one specimen sequenced in a study of CD8 T cells in ankylosing spondylitis listed by TCRdb under 2017. Library generation was performed with 5' RACE. The reads were generated on an Illumina HiSeq 2500. TCRdb itself trimmed the public reads at Q25 with fastp, ran MiXCR and retained productive beta chains. When rows share a CDR3 protein, they turn into one entry using the most common DNA and genes. In all, the sample holds some 240,000 distinct CDR3 sequences, and roughly 25% of those were seen once. The ten most abundant clones make up approximately 0.61% of the sample. Input material: blood, either unsorted or a sorted T cell fraction (not recorded which). The receptors were sampled from a male donor with ankylosing spondylitis or in good health (not recorded which).

The chain employs TRBV10-3 and TRBJ2-1, with 7 bases identical to TRBD1. CDR3 size: 15 residues. V dropped 6 bases and J dropped 5; count of bases not matched to a gene: 10. The germline V gene has CDR1 ENHRY and CDR2 SYGVKD. This CDR3 is CAISDWDSGDNEQFF. Here the CDR3 DNA reads TGTGCCATCAGCGACTGGGACAGTGGGGACAATGAGCAGTTCTTC.

DNA of the CDR3: TGTGCCAGCTCACCAGAGCCACGGGATGAGCAGTTCTTC. Residues: CASSPEPRDEQFF. The chain combines TRBV18 with TRBJ2-1; D is unresolved. The germline gives CDR1 KGHSH, CDR2 LQKENI. V lost 2 bases to trimming and J lost 8 bases, with 10 bases between them. This CDR3 is 13 amino acids long.

Many counts were recorded for this clonotype. The rearrangement links TRBV20-1 to TRBJ2-7; D possibly corresponds to TRBD1 (5 bases). In germline, CDR1 is DFQATT, CDR2 SNEGSKA (reference sequence). V was shortened by 6 bases and J by 0 bases, with 9 bases between the two germline ends. The CDR3 spans 12 residues. The CDR3 region is CSADSNSYEQYF. CDR3 nucleotides: TGCAGTGCCGACAGCAACTCCTACGAGCAGTACTTC.

J is TRBJ2-1 and V is TRBV6-5; weak D call: TRBD2 (7 bases). The V end lost 1 base, the J end lost 5 bases, and 12 bases lay between the germline ends. CDR1 is MNHEY and CDR2 is SVGAGI in the germline V gene. The CDR3 runs to 15 residues. The CDR3 sequence is CASSYWGRGHNEQFF. The CDR3, as DNA: TGTGCCAGCAGTTACTGGGGGCGGGGGCACAATGAGCAGTTCTTC.

This clonotype was seen repeatedly, ten times or more. The chain uses TRBV27 and TRBJ2-1; D call uncertain. V gave up 4 bases and J gave up 8 bases, with 6 bases separating them. Germline V gives CDR1 MNHEY, CDR2 SMNVEV (reference sequence). This CDR3 is built from 11 residues. The chain's CDR3 is CASSSRDEQFF. CDR3 DNA: TGTGCCAGCAGTTCACGGGATGAGCAGTTCTTC.

The table lists this clonotype with a few counts. This chain joins TRBV11-1 and TRBJ1-6; the match to TRBD1 covers 7 bases. This CDR3 comprises 15 residues. The ends lost 1 base at V and 13 bases at J; junction bases unmatched: 10. Germline V gene lookup returns CDR1 SGHAT and CDR2 FQDESV (reference sequence). The CDR3, as DNA: TGTGCCAGCAGCTTAGGGGGACAGATGAGTCACCCCCTCCACTTT. Translated: CASSLGGQMSHPLHF.

This clonotype was found once. The chain links TRBV30 to TRBJ2-7, with 8 bases fitting TRBD1. The trim removed 3 bases at V and 2 bases at J, leaving 9 bases unmatched. Germline V gives CDR1 GTSNPN, CDR2 SVGIG (reference sequence). The CDR3 extends over 15 amino acids. The CDR3 spells CAWSPGQGPPYEQYF. CDR3 bases: TGTGCCTGGAGCCCAGGACAGGGCCCACCCTACGAGCAGTACTTC.

This chain uses TRBV20-1 with TRBJ2-1; 10 bases line up with TRBD1. The CDR3 has 15 amino acids. Germline V gene lookup returns CDR1 DFQATT and CDR2 SNEGSKA (reference sequence). The V gene end was trimmed by 0 bases and the J gene end by 6 bases; junction bases not matched to a gene: 5. The CDR3 protein is CSARDRQGAPNEQFF. For the CDR3, the DNA is TGCAGTGCTAGAGATCGACAGGGGGCGCCCAATGAGCAGTTCTTC.

The rearrangement links TRBV6-5 to TRBJ2-3, with a tentative D call TRBD2 (6 bases). Germline V gene data show CDR1 as MNHEY and CDR2 as SVGAGI. The CDR3 is 12 amino acids. V was pared by 5 bases and J by 11 bases, with 14 bases between. The CDR3 region has the DNA TGTGCCAGCAGTAGGGTGGGGGGAAAGCAGTATTTT. Protein: CASSRVGGKQYF.

This sequence joins TRBV29-1 and TRBJ1-3; tentative D call: TRBD1 (6 bases). V lost 7 bases, J lost 0 bases, and 10 bases lay in between. CDR1 and CDR2 (germline): SQVTM, ANQGSEA. The CDR3 runs to 13 residues. As DNA, the CDR3 is TGCAGCGCTCTGGACAGCTCTGGAAACACCATATATTTT. Protein product: CSALDSSGNTIYF. The whole variable domain, remainder taken from reference TRBV29-1 and TRBJ1-3, is SAVISQKPSRDICQRGTSLTIQCQVDSQVTMMFWYRQQPGQSLTLIATANQGSEATYESGFVIDKFPISRPNLTFSTLTVSNMSPEDSSIYLCSALDSSGNTIYFGEGSWLTVV.

This clonotype was seen a handful of times. V gene TRBV4-2 combines with J gene TRBJ1-2; TRBD1 matches 10 bases. The CDR3 is 16 amino acids. The germline V gene has CDR1 LGHNA and CDR2 YNFKEQ. Trimming removed 3 bases from V and 3 bases from J; junction bases left unmatched: 7. CDR3 in amino acids: CASSQRTGGIDYGYTF. The CDR3 nucleotides read TGTGCCAGCAGCCAGCGGACAGGGGGGATTGACTATGGCTACACCTTC.

Concerning this clonotype: A much larger clonotype is one base distant, so this may be a read error. This chain uses TRBV29-1 with TRBJ2-7; the D call may be TRBD1 or TRBD2 (6 bases each). The CDR3 extends over 14 amino acids. Per germline, CDR1 SQVTM and CDR2 ANQGSEA. CDR3 bases: TGCAGCATTGAAGGAGTGGGGGGCCGGGACGAGCAGTACTTC. Its protein product is CSIEGVGGRDEQYF.

The chain is built from TRBV24-1 and TRBJ2-1; no firm D call. The CDR3 runs to 8 residues. V was trimmed by 9 bases and J by 10 bases, leaving 3 bases between them. Germline V gene data show CDR1 as KGHDR and CDR2 as SFDVKD. CDR3 coding DNA: TGTGCCACCTGGGAGCAGTTCTTC. Translating it yields CATWEQFF.

There are many counts of this clonotype. The rearrangement joins TRBV5-5 to TRBJ2-1, with no clear D. V shed 0 bases and J shed 4 bases, with 5 bases lying between them. This CDR3 spans 13 amino acids. The V gene's germline CDR1 is SGHKS and CDR2 YYEKEE (reference sequence). CDR3 loop: CASSLGYYNEQFF. The CDR3 coding sequence is TGTGCCAGCAGCTTGGGCTATTACAATGAGCAGTTCTTC.

This clonotype was seen many times. The J gene is TRBJ1-5, the V gene TRBV20-1, with unresolved D. The CDR3 sequence is 16 residues long. CDR1 is DFQATT and CDR2 is SNEGSKA in the germline V gene (reference sequence). Trimming removed 5 bases from V and 3 bases from J, with 20 bases in between. The CDR3: CSAVNSGPGPNQPQHF. CDR3 DNA sequence: TGCAGTGCTGTCAATTCGGGTCCAGGCCCCAATCAGCCCCAGCATTTT.

This sequence joins TRBV29-1 and TRBJ1-2; D gene ambiguous. The ends were cut back, 2 bases at V and 4 bases at J, with 11 bases in the middle. This CDR3 is 13 amino acids long. Germline CDR1 SQVTM, CDR2 ANQGSEA. CDR3 in amino acids: CSVESTLLYGYTF. CDR3 DNA sequence: TGCAGCGTTGAATCTACATTACTCTATGGCTACACCTTC.

The CDR3 region is CASSLAALRTYEQYF. The CDR3 nucleotides read TGTGCCAGCAGTTTAGCAGCACTCCGTACCTACGAGCAGTACTTC. The chain couples TRBV28 to TRBJ2-7, with unresolved D. There are 15 residues in the CDR3. V was pared by 2 bases and J by 2 bases, with 13 bases between. The germline CDR1 and CDR2 sequences are MDHEN and SYDVKM.

The chain couples TRBV10-3 to TRBJ1-6; 9 positions match TRBD1. V lost 8 bases to trimming and J lost 8 bases; unmatched junction nucleotides: 4. The CDR3 runs 13 residues. Germline V CDR1 and CDR2: ENHRY, SYGVKD. CDR3 bases: TGTGCCATCGCGGGACAGGGCGATTCACCCCTCCACTTT. This sequence encodes CAIAGQGDSPLHF.

V gene TRBV20-1 combines with J gene TRBJ1-1; D gene ambiguous. Per the germline V gene, CDR1 is DFQATT and CDR2 is SNEGSKA (reference sequence). This CDR3 has 15 amino acids. V shed 0 bases and J shed 3 bases, with 14 bases lying between them. The CDR3 DNA sequence: TGCAGTGCTAGAGATGACCGGGGATTGGACACTGAAGCTTTCTTT. It is translated as CSARDDRGLDTEAFF.

At least ten counts were recorded for this clonotype. The V gene is TRBV5-1, the J gene TRBJ1-1; D not certain. V lost 3 bases to trimming and J lost 5 bases, with 11 bases between them. This CDR3 comprises 13 residues. Germline V gives CDR1 SGHRS, CDR2 YFSETQ. The CDR3 coding sequence is TGCGCCAGCAGCTCCGCGCTCGAGACTGAAGCTTTCTTT. Translation: CASSSALETEAFF.

A few counts support this clonotype. The chain links TRBV6-2 or TRBV6-3 to TRBJ2-1; D unclear. The CDR3 totals 13 residues. Germline assignment: CDR1 MNHEY and CDR2 SVGEGT. V lost 8 bases to trimming and J lost 0 bases, with 8 bases between them. The CDR3 protein is CASEASSYNEQFF. CDR3 DNA: TGTGCCAGCGAGGCAAGCTCCTACAATGAGCAGTTCTTC.

The sample holds many counts of this clonotype. The chain is built from TRBV7-2 and TRBJ2-3; 11 bases are shared with TRBD1. The germline V gene has CDR1 SGHTA and CDR2 FQGNSA. The V and J ends lost 2 bases and 1 base, in that order; junction bases with no gene match: 5. The CDR3 is made up of 17 amino acids. CDR3 sequence: CASSLRGQGAGTDTQYF. The CDR3 region has the DNA TGTGCCAGCAGCTTACGAGGACAGGGGGCAGGCACAGATACGCAGTATTTT.

The chain links TRBV12-3 or TRBV12-4 to TRBJ2-7, with D maybe TRBD2 (6 bases). CDR3 size: 14 residues. The V end was cut by 6 bases, the J end by 4 bases, with 16 bases between. The CDR3 sequence: CASSAPGLTYEQYF. In DNA, the CDR3 is TGTGCCAGCAGCGCTCCGGGACTGACTTACGAGCAGTACTTC.

This clonotype has ten or more counts. The J gene is TRBJ1-3, the V gene TRBV12-3 or TRBV12-4, with TRBD1 matching 8 bases. The V gene end was trimmed by 4 bases and the J gene end by 2 bases; junction bases not matched to a gene: 1. CDR3 length equals 14 residues. CDR3 amino acids: CASSWTGTGNTIYF. CDR3 nucleotides: TGTGCCAGCAGTTGGACAGGGACTGGAAACACCATATATTTT.

J is TRBJ1-1 and V is TRBV2; maybe TRBD1 (5 bases). Trimming removed 7 bases from V and 7 bases from J, with 19 bases in between. CDR1 and CDR2 from the germline V gene are SNHLY and FYNNEI. The CDR3 extends over 14 amino acids. In DNA, the CDR3 is TGTGCCAGCAAGTGGGAAGGCGGGACCGGTGAAGCTTTCTTT. Encoded protein: CASKWEGGTGEAFF.

This clonotype was counted at least ten times. The genes are TRBV29-1 and TRBJ1-1, with 7 bases fitting TRBD1. CDR3 length equals 13 residues. Per the germline V gene, CDR1 is SQVTM and CDR2 is ANQGSEA. V shed 7 bases and J 2 bases; nucleotides not matched to a gene: 7. DNA of the CDR3: TGCAGCGGACAGCGGGACAGAAACACTGAAGCTTTCTTT. Its translation is CSGQRDRNTEAFF.

This clonotype was recorded many times. The chain recombines TRBV20-1 with TRBJ1-1; D gene ambiguous. The CDR3 totals 15 residues. The V gene lost 3 bases and the J gene lost 0 bases, with 14 bases spanning the gap. Germline V lookup: CDR1 DFQATT, CDR2 SNEGSKA (reference sequence). CDR3 amino acids: CSASPGSLMNTEAFF. CDR3 nucleotide sequence: TGCAGTGCTAGTCCGGGCAGTCTGATGAACACTGAAGCTTTCTTT.

The table lists this clonotype with a few counts. This rearrangement joins TRBV12-3 or TRBV12-4 to TRBJ1-1; D not certain. The CDR3 extends over 12 amino acids. Trimming stripped 5 bases from V and 10 bases from J, with 14 bases between. The CDR3 DNA follows: TGTGCCAGCAGTCCACTAGGGATGGGAGCTTTCTTT. Its translation: CASSPLGMGAFF.

This clonotype was seen repeatedly, ten times or more. This rearrangement joins TRBV3-1 to TRBJ2-3; D gene unclear. Germline assignment: CDR1 LGHDT and CDR2 YNNKEL (reference sequence). Trimming shortened V by 2 bases and J by 2 bases, and 2 bases separated the two germline ends. The CDR3 contains 12 residues. CDR3 in amino acids: CASSQTTDTQYF. In nucleotides, the CDR3 is TGTGCCAGCAGCCAAACCACAGATACGCAGTATTTT.

This clonotype has only a few counts. This rearrangement joins TRBV7-2 to TRBJ2-5; a weak D match, TRBD1 (6 bases). The V gene lost 5 bases and the J gene lost 5 bases, with 12 bases spanning the gap. This CDR3 has 13 amino acids. The V gene's germline CDR1 is SGHTA and CDR2 FQGNSA. The CDR3 nucleotides read TGTGCCAGCAGCGGGGGCGTGGTGGAGACCCAGTACTTC. This sequence encodes CASSGGVVETQYF.